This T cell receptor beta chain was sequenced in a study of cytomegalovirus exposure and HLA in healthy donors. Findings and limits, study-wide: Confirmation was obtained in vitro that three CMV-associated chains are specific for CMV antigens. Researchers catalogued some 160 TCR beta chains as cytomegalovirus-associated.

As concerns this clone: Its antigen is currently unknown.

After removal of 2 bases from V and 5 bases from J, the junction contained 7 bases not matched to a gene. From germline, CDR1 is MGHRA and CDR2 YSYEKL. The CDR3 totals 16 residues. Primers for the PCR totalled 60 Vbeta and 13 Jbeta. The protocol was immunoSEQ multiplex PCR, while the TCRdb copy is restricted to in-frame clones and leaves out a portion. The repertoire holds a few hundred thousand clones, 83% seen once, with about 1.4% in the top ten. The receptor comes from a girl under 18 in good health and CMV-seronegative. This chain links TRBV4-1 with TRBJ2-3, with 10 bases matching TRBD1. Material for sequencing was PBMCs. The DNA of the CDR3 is TGCGCCAGCAGCCAAACAGACAGGGGGCATGGAGATACGCAGTATTTT. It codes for CASSQTDRGHGDTQYF.